This T cell receptor beta chain was sequenced for a study of shared clonotypes between healthy human individuals. Researchers ran the assay at a deep level. Sequencing used immunoSEQ multiplex PCR; TCRdb keeps in-frame clones, though not all of them. Altogether about 190,000 clones are present, about 66% being singletons, with the ten largest covering about 10%. The trim removed 10 bases at V and 7 bases at J, leaving 15 bases unmatched. CDR1 ENHRY and CDR2 SYGVKD come from the germline V gene. The CDR3 consists of 15 residues. V gene TRBV10-3 combines with J gene TRBJ1-4; 7 nucleotides line up with TRBD1. The source of this sequence is a man in his thirties or forties in good health. Sequenced sample: memory CD4+ T cells sorted from blood. Subset described: CD45RA-negative fraction. Here the CDR3 reads CATRGTTGSGEKLFF. As DNA, the CDR3 is TGTGCCACCAGGGGCACGACAGGGAGTGGTGAAAAACTGTTTTTT.